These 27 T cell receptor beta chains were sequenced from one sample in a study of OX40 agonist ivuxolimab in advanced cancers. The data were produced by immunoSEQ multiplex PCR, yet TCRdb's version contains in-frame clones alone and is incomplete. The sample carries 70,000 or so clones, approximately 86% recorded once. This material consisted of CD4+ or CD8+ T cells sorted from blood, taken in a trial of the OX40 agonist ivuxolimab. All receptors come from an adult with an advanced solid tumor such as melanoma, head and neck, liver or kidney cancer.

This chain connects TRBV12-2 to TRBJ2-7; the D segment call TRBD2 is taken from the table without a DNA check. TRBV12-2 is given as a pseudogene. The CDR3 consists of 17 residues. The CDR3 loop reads CASRPRPPGLGTYEQYF. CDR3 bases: TGTGCAAGTCGCCCCAGACCCCCGGGACTAGGGACCTACGAGCAGTACTTC.

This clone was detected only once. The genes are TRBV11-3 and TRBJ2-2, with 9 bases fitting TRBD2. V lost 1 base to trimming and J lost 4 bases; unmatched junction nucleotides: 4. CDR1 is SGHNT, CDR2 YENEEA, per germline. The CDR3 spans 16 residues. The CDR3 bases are TGTGCCAGCAGCTTAGCGGGTAGCGGGGGCACCGGGGAGCTGTTTTTT. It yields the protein CASSLAGSGGTGELFF.

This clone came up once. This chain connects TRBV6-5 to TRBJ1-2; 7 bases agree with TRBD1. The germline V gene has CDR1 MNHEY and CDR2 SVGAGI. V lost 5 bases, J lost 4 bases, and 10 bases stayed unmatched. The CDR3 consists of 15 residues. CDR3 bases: TGTGCCAGCAGTCCAGAACAGGGGATGGGCTATGGCTACACCTTC. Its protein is CASSPEQGMGYGYTF.

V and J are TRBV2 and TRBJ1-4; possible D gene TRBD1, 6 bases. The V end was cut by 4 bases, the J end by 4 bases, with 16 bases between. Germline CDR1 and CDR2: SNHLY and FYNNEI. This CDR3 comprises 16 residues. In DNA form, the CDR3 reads TGTGCCAGCAGTGCTAGGACAGCGACTTATAATGAAAAACTGTTTTTT. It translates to CASSARTATYNEKLFF.

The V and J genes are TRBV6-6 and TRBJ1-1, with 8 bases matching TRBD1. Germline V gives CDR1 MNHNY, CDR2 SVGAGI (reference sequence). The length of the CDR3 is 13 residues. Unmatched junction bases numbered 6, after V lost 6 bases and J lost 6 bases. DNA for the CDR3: TGTGCCAGCAGAACTACAGGGGGTCCTGAAGCTTTCTTT. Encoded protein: CASRTTGGPEAFF.

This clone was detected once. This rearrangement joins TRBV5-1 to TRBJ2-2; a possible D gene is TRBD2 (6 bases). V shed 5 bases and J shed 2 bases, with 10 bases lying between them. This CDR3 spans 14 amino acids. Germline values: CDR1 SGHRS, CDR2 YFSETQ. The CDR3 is CASRAGLNTGELFF. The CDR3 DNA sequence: TGCGCCAGCAGGGCGGGACTTAACACCGGGGAGCTGTTTTTT.

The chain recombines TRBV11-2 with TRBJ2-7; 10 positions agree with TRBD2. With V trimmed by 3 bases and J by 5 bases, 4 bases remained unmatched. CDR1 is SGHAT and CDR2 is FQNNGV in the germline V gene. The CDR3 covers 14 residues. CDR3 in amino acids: CASSFSGRIHEQYF. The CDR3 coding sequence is TGTGCCAGCAGCTTTAGCGGGAGGATCCACGAGCAGTACTTC.

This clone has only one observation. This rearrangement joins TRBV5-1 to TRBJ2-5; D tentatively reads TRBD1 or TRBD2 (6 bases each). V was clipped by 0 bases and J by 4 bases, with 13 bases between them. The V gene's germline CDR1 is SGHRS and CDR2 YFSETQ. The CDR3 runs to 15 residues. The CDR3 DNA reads TGCGCCAGCAGCTTGGGACTAGGAGGGGGAGAGACCCAGTACTTC. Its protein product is CASSLGLGGGETQYF. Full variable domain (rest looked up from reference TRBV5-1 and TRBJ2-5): KAGVTQTPRYLIKTRGQQVTLSCSPISGHRSVSWYQQTPGQGLQFLFEYFSETQRNKGNFPGRFSGRQFSNSRSEMNVSTLELGDSALYLCASSLGLGGGETQYFGPGTRLLVL.

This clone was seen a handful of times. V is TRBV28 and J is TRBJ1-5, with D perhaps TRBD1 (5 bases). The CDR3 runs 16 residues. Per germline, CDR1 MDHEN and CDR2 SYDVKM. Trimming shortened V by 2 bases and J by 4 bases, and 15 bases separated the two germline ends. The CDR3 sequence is CASSLGGAGGNQPQHF. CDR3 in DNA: TGTGCCAGCAGTTTAGGAGGGGCAGGAGGAAATCAGCCCCAGCATTTT.

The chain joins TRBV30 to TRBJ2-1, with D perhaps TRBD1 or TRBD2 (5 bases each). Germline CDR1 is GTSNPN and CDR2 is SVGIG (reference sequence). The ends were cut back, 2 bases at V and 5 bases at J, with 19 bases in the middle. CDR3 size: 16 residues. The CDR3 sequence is CAWSFRGFGTHNEQFF. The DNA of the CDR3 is TGTGCCTGGAGTTTTCGGGGCTTCGGGACGCACAATGAGCAGTTCTTC.

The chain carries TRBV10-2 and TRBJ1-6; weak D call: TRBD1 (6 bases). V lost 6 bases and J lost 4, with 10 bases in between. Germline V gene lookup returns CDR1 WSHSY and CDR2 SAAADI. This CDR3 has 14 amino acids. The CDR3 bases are TGCGCCAGCAGCCCCGGGACATATAATTCACCCCTCCACTTT. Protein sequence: CASSPGTYNSPLHF.

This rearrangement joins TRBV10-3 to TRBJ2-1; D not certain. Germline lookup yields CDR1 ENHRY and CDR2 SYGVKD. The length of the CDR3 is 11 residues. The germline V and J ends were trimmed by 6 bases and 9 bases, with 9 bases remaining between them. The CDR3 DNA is TGTGCCATCAGCGTGGGTGGTGAGCAGTTCTTC. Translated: CAISVGGEQFF.

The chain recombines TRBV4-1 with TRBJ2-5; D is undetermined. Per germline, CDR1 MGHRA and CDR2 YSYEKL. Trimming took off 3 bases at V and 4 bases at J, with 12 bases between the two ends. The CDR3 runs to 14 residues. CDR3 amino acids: CASSHPDPPETQYF. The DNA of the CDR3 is TGCGCCAGCAGCCACCCGGACCCTCCAGAGACCCAGTACTTC.

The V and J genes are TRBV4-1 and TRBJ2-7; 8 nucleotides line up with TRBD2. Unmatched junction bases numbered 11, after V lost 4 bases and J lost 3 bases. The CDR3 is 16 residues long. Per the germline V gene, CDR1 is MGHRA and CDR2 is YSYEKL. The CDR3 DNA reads TGCGCCAGCAGCCTCCTCGACGGGAGGGTCTACTACGAGCAGTACTTC. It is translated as CASSLLDGRVYYEQYF.

The CDR3 loop is CASSAKTGSPTEAFF. The CDR3 region has the DNA TGTGCCAGCAGCGCTAAGACGGGCTCGCCCACTGAAGCTTTCTTT. V is TRBV5-4 and J is TRBJ1-1; D is unclear. Germline V gives CDR1 SGHNT, CDR2 YYREEE (reference sequence). The CDR3 has 15 residues. The V and J ends lost 4 bases and 4 bases respectively, with 17 bases between them.

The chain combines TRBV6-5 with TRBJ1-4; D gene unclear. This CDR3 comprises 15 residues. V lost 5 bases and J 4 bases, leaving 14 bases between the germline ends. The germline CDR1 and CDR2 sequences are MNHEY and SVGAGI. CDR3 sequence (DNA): TGTGCCAGCAGTGCCCTGGGAGAGAGTAATGAAAAACTGTTTTTT. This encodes CASSALGESNEKLFF.

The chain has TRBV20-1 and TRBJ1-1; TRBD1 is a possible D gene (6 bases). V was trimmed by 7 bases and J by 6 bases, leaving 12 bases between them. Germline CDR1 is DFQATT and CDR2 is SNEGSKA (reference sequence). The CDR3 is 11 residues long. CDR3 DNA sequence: TGCAGTGTTTGGACAGCCGCTGAAGCTTTCTTT. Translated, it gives CSVWTAAEAFF.

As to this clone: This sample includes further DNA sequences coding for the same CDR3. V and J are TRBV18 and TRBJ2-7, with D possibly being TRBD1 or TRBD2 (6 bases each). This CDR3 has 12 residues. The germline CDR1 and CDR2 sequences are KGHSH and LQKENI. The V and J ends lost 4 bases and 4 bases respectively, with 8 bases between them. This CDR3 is CASSRGGYEQYF. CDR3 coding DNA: TGTGCCAGCTCACGAGGGGGGTACGAGCAGTACTTC.

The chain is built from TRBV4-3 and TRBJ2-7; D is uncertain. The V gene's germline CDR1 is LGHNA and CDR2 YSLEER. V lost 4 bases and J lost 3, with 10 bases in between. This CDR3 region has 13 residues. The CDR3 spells CASSRSRYYEQYF. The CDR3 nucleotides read TGCGCCAGCAGCCGGTCAAGGTACTACGAGCAGTACTTC.

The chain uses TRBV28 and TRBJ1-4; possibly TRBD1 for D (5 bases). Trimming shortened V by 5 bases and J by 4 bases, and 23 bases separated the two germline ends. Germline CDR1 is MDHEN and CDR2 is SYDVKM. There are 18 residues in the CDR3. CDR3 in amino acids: CASSPPGGIRIGNEKLFF. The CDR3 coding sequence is TGTGCCAGCAGTCCCCCCGGGGGAATCAGAATAGGTAATGAAAAACTGTTTTTT.

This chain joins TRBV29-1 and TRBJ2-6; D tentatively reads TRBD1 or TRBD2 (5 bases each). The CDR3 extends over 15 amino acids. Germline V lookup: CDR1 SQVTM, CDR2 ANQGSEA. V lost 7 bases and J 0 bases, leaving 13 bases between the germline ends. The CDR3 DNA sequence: TGCAGCGCCTCGGGGCAGACCTCTGGGGCCAACGTCCTGACTTTC. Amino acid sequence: CSASGQTSGANVLTF.

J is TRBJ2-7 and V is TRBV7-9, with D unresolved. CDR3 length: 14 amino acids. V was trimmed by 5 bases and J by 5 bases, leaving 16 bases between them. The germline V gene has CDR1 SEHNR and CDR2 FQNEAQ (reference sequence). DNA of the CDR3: TGTGCCAGCAGCCCGGGCCAACCTCGGGACGAGCAGTACTTC. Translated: CASSPGQPRDEQYF. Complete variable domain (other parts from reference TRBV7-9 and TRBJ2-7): DTGVSQNPRHKITKRGQNVTFRCDPISEHNRLYWYRQTLGQGPEFLTYFQNEAQLEKSRLLSDRFSAERPKGSFSTLEIQRTEQGDSAMYLCASSPGQPRDEQYFGPGTRLTVT.

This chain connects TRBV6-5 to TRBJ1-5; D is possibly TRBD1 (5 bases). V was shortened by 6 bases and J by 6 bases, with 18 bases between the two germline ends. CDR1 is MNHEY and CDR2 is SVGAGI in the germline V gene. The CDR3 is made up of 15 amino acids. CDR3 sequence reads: CASSLEAGLRQPQHF. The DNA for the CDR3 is TGTGCCAGCAGCTTAGAGGCGGGGCTCCGTCAGCCCCAGCATTTT.

CDR3 protein: CASTLGNTIYF. CDR3 nucleotide sequence: TGTGCCAGCACCCTGGGAAACACCATATATTTT. The chain recombines TRBV6-5 with TRBJ1-3; no clear D. CDR3 length: 11 residues. The V and J ends lost 7 bases and 4 bases respectively, with 5 bases between them. Looked up from germline, CDR1 is MNHEY and CDR2 is SVGAGI.

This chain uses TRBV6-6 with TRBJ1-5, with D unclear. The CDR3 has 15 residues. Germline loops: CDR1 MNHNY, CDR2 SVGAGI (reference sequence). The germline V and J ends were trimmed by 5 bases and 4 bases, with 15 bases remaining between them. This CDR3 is CASSLLGITNQPQHF. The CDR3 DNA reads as TGTGCCAGCAGTCTCCTCGGGATAACGAATCAGCCCCAGCATTTT.

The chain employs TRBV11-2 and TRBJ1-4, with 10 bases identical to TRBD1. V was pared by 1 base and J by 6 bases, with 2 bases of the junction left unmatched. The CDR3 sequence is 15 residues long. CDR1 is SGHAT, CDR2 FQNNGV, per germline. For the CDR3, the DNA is TGTGCCAGCAGCTTAGCAGGGACAGGGGATGAAAAACTGTTTTTT. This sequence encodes CASSLAGTGDEKLFF. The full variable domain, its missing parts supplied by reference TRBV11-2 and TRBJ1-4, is EAGVAQSPRYKIIEKRQSVAFWCNPISGHATLYWYQQILGQGPKLLIQFQNNGVVDDSQLPKDRFSAERLKGVDSTLKIQPAKLEDSAVYLCASSLAGTGDEKLFFGSGTQLSVL.

CDR3 residues: CASSSGDRGRHSPLHF. The DNA for the CDR3 is TGTGCCAGTAGTTCCGGGGACAGGGGGAGGCATTCACCCCTCCACTTT. This sequence joins TRBV19 and TRBJ1-6; TRBD1 matches at 11 bases. V was clipped by 5 bases and J by 8 bases; unmatched bases: 8. The germline V gene has CDR1 LNHDA and CDR2 SQIVND (reference sequence). The CDR3 spans 16 residues.